This entry lists 21 T cell receptor beta chains sequenced from one sample in a study of blood T cell repertoires in COVID-19. Clones were read by immunoSEQ multiplex PCR, and TCRdb kept only the in-frame ones, dropping some. The repertoire holds about 160,000 clones, 65% to 85% seen once, with 9.1% in the top ten. Input material: peripheral blood. Receptor source: a woman of 80 years or more with active or convalescent COVID-19.

The chain combines TRBV6-5 with TRBJ1-4, with 9 bases lining up with TRBD1. The CDR3 loop spans 15 amino acids. Germline CDR1 is MNHEY and CDR2 is SVGAGI. Germline trimming cut 5 bases from V and 5 bases from J; bases unmatched to any gene: 6. Here the CDR3 DNA reads TGTGCCAGCAGTCAAATAACAGGGGGCAATGAAAAACTGTTTTTT. It encodes CASSQITGGNEKLFF.

The chain links TRBV7-9 to TRBJ2-2, with a tentative D call TRBD2 (5 bases). CDR3 length: 15 amino acids. The germline gives CDR1 SEHNR, CDR2 FQNEAQ (reference sequence). V was trimmed by 8 bases and J by 4 bases, leaving 17 bases between them. The CDR3 region has the DNA TGTGCCAGCCAAGGGAGTTGGGCGGCCACCGGGGAGCTGTTTTTT. Amino acids: CASQGSWAATGELFF. Full variable domain (outside the CDR3, taken from reference TRBV7-9 and TRBJ2-2): DTGVSQNPRHKITKRGQNVTFRCDPISEHNRLYWYRQTLGQGPEFLTYFQNEAQLEKSRLLSDRFSAERPKGSFSTLEIQRTEQGDSAMYLCASQGSWAATGELFFGEGSRLTVL.

The rearrangement joins TRBV18 to TRBJ2-3; 9 nucleotides match TRBD2. Looked up from germline, CDR1 is KGHSH and CDR2 is LQKENI. This CDR3 has 17 amino acids. J lost 0 bases, V lost 3 bases, and 7 bases had no gene match. The CDR3 sequence is CASSPKRTSDSTDTQYF. Written as DNA, the CDR3 is TGTGCCAGCTCACCTAAAAGGACTAGCGACAGCACAGATACGCAGTATTTT.

This clone was seen a single time. J is TRBJ2-6 and V is TRBV9; the D gene is possibly TRBD1 (6 bases). The V end was cut by 2 bases, the J end by 0 bases, with 9 bases between. The germline V gene encodes CDR1 SGDLS and CDR2 YYNGEE. The CDR3 totals 16 residues. The CDR3: CASSVTGNSGANVLTF. In nucleotides, the CDR3 is TGTGCCAGCAGCGTTACAGGGAACTCTGGGGCCAACGTCCTGACTTTC.

A few counts support this clone. V is TRBV5-4 and J is TRBJ2-5, with 10 bases fitting TRBD2. With 4 bases clipped from V and 4 bases from J, the junction kept 4 bases outside the gene matches. This CDR3 has 14 residues. Per the germline V gene, CDR1 is SGHNT and CDR2 is YYREEE (reference sequence). As DNA, the CDR3 is TGTGCCAGCAGCGCAGCGGGGGGGTTAGAGACCCAGTACTTC. This gives the protein CASSAAGGLETQYF.

The chain joins TRBV10-2 to TRBJ1-6; 7 nucleotides line up with TRBD1. Germline V gene lookup returns CDR1 WSHSY and CDR2 SAAADI. The V segment lost 8 bases and the J segment 2 bases; nucleotides outside the gene matches: 6. The CDR3 runs to 15 residues. CDR3 sequence: CASGQAGTYNSPLHF. CDR3 sequence (DNA): TGCGCCAGCGGACAGGCGGGGACCTATAATTCACCCCTCCACTTT.

The chain combines TRBV7-2 with TRBJ2-7, with D perhaps TRBD2 (5 bases). Germline CDR1 is SGHTA and CDR2 is FQGNSA. This CDR3 is built from 15 residues. Trimming cost V 5 bases and J 7 bases, with 21 bases left between them. The CDR3 nucleotides are TGTGCCAGCAGCCCACCCGGGCGAGGGCGAAGGGAGCAGTACTTC. Translation gives CASSPPGRGRREQYF.

V and J are TRBV4-3 and TRBJ1-2, with 9 bases aligning to TRBD1. Trimming at V came to 4 bases and at J to 4 bases, leaving 10 bases not matched to a gene. CDR1 and CDR2 (germline): LGHNA, YSLEER. CDR3 size: 16 residues. In DNA form, the CDR3 reads TGCGCCAGCAGCCCAGCAGGGACAGGGACTCCCTATGGCTACACCTTC. Translation gives CASSPAGTGTPYGYTF.

The CDR3 DNA is TGTGCCACTCTCGACCCGGGGAACACTGAAGCTTTCTTT. Translated: CATLDPGNTEAFF. This chain joins TRBV10-3 and TRBJ1-1; D is ambiguous. The CDR3 length is 13 residues. Germline values: CDR1 ENHRY, CDR2 SYGVKD. V was trimmed by 10 bases and J by 1 base, leaving 13 bases between them.

V and J are TRBV30 and TRBJ2-5; 9 positions agree with TRBD2. The CDR3 contains 15 residues. Per germline, CDR1 GTSNPN and CDR2 SVGIG (reference sequence). Trimming at V came to 8 bases and at J to 5 bases, leaving 15 bases not matched to a gene. Here the CDR3 DNA reads TGTGCCCGCTCCAGGGAACTAGCGGGTCTGGAGACCCAGTACTTC. Its translation: CARSRELAGLETQYF.

The J gene is TRBJ1-4, the V gene TRBV5-8; 8 nucleotides line up with TRBD1. CDR1 is SGHTS, CDR2 YDEGEE, per germline. This CDR3 spans 15 amino acids. Losses at the gene ends were 6 bases for V and 4 bases for J; bases not matched to a gene: 8. The CDR3 loop is CASTVGQGRNEKLFF. The CDR3 nucleotides read TGTGCCAGCACCGTCGGACAGGGCCGTAATGAAAAACTGTTTTTT.

The CDR3 sequence: CASSKDRGDGYTF. CDR3 sequence (DNA): TGTGCCAGCAGTAAGGACAGGGGTGATGGCTACACCTTC. The chain employs TRBV12-3 or TRBV12-4 and TRBJ1-2, with 9 bases aligning to TRBD1. Trimming took 5 bases from V and 6 from J; bases not matched to a gene: 4. The CDR3 loop spans 13 amino acids.

This rearrangement joins TRBV3-1 (or the pseudogene TRBV3-2) to TRBJ2-1, with TRBD2 identical over 13 bases. CDR1 is LGHDT and CDR2 is YNNKEL in the germline V gene (reference sequence). The V gene end was trimmed by 5 bases and the J gene end by 7 bases; junction bases not matched to a gene: 2. CDR3 length equals 14 residues. The CDR3 region is CASSEGLAGNEQFF. CDR3 nucleotides: TGTGCCAGCAGCGAGGGACTAGCGGGGAATGAGCAGTTCTTC.

The V gene is TRBV6-1, the J gene TRBJ1-5; 11 nucleotides match TRBD1. The CDR3 has 16 residues. In germline, CDR1 is MNHNS, CDR2 SASEGT. V dropped 4 bases and J dropped 7; count of bases not matched to a gene: 9. CDR3 in amino acids: CASSVPGTGGGQPQHF. In nucleotides, the CDR3 is TGTGCCAGCAGTGTACCCGGGACAGGGGGTGGACAGCCCCAGCATTTT.

The chain carries TRBV7-9 and TRBJ2-3; TRBD2 aligns across 8 bases. With V trimmed by 1 base and J by 2 bases, 8 bases remained unmatched. Germline CDR1 reads SEHNR; CDR2 reads FQNEAQ (reference sequence). The CDR3 has 17 amino acids. The CDR3 coding sequence is TGTGCCAGCAGCTTAGGTGTGAGCGGGGGCTCCACAGATACGCAGTATTTT. Protein product: CASSLGVSGGSTDTQYF.

In this sample, this clone turned up once. The gene calls are TRBV30 and TRBJ1-2; D perhaps matches TRBD1 (6 bases). Germline V gene data show CDR1 as GTSNPN and CDR2 as SVGIG (reference sequence). Trimming pared 5 bases from V and 9 bases from J, leaving 16 bases between. The CDR3 covers 12 residues. The CDR3 sequence is CAWGHAGTSYTF. CDR3 DNA: TGTGCCTGGGGCCACGCCGGGACAAGCTACACCTTC.

The V gene is TRBV25-1, the J gene TRBJ2-1; TRBD1 might be the D (6 bases). The V end lost 6 bases, the J end lost 0 bases, and 21 bases lay between the germline ends. Germline values: CDR1 MGHDK, CDR2 SYGVNS. The CDR3 has 18 amino acids. This CDR3 reads CASRSVPGHQNSYNEQFF. The DNA of the CDR3 is TGTGCCAGCAGATCGGTTCCGGGACATCAGAACTCCTACAATGAGCAGTTCTTC.

The CDR3 protein is CASSTGQGVVNQPQHF. In DNA, the CDR3 is TGTGCCAGCAGTACGGGACAGGGTGTAGTCAATCAGCCCCAGCATTTT. This chain joins TRBV6-2 or TRBV6-3 and TRBJ1-5, with 9 bases fitting TRBD1. Germline V lookup: CDR1 MNHEY, CDR2 SVGEGT. This CDR3 is 16 amino acids long. The V and J ends lost 5 bases and 3 bases, in that order; junction bases with no gene match: 8.

This sequence joins TRBV10-3 and TRBJ2-5; 11 nucleotides match TRBD1. V was pared by 2 bases and J by 1 base, with 3 bases of the junction left unmatched. CDR1 and CDR2 from the germline V gene are ENHRY and SYGVKD. There are 16 residues in the CDR3. CDR3 amino acids: CAISETGTGGQETQYF. The CDR3 nucleotides read TGTGCCATCAGTGAGACCGGGACAGGGGGCCAAGAGACCCAGTACTTC.

This clone came up a few times. The chain combines TRBV19 with TRBJ2-7; no definite D call. Germline-derived CDR1 and CDR2 are LNHDA and SQIVND (reference sequence). This CDR3 has 11 residues. The V end lost 4 bases, the J end lost 3 bases, and 4 bases lay between the germline ends. The CDR3 loop is CASSTNYEQYF. CDR3 sequence (DNA): TGTGCCAGTAGTACCAACTACGAGCAGTACTTC.

The J gene is TRBJ2-3, the V gene TRBV7-2; possible D gene TRBD1, 5 bases. The germline V and J ends were trimmed by 1 base and 1 base, with 12 bases remaining between them. The CDR3 runs to 16 residues. From germline, CDR1 is SGHTA and CDR2 FQGNSA. In DNA, the CDR3 is TGTGCCAGCAGCTTAGTGGGGCTCGGCGGCACAGATACGCAGTATTTT. Translation gives CASSLVGLGGTDTQYF.